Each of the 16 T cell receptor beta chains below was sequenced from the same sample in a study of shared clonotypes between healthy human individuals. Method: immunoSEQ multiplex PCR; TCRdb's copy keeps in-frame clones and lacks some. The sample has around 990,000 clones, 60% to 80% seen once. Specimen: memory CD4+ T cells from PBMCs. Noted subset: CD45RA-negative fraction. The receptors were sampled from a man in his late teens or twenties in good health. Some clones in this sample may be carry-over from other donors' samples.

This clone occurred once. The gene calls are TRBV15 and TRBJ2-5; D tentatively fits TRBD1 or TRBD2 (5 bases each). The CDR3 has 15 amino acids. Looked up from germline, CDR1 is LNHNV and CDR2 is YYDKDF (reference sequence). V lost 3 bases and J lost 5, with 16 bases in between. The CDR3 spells CATSRAPGAGETQYF. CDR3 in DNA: TGTGCCACCAGCAGGGCACCCGGGGCTGGGGAGACCCAGTACTTC.

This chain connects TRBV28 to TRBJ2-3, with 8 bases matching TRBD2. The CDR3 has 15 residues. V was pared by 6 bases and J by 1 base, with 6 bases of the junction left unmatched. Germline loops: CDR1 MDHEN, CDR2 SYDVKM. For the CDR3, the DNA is TGTGCCAGCAGCGGTAGCGGGGCGGGCACAGATACGCAGTATTTT. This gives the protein CASSGSGAGTDTQYF.

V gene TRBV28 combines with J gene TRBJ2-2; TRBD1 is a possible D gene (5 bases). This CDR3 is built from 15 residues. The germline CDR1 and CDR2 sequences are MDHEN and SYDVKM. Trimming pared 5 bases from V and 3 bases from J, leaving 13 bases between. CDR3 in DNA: TGTGCCAGCAGTCGCCAGGGTCAATACACCGGGGAGCTGTTTTTT. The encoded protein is CASSRQGQYTGELFF.

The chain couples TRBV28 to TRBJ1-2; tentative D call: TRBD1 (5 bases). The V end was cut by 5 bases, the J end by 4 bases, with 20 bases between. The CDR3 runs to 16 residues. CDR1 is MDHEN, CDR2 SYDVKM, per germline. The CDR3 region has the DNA TGTGCCAGCAGTGCCGGCGGGGCTCTAAGCCTCTATGGCTACACCTTC. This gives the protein CASSAGGALSLYGYTF.

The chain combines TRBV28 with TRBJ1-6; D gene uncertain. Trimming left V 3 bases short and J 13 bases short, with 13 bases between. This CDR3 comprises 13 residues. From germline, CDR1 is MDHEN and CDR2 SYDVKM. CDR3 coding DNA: TGTGCCAGCAGTTTGCGGAACGTTTCGCCCCTCCACTTT. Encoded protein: CASSLRNVSPLHF.

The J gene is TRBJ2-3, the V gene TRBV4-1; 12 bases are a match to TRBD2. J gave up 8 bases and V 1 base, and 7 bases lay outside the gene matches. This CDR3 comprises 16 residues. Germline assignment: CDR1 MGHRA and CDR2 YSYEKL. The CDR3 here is CASSQAGLAGGFTQYF. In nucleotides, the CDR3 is TGCGCCAGCAGCCAAGCGGGCCTAGCGGGAGGGTTTACGCAGTATTTT.

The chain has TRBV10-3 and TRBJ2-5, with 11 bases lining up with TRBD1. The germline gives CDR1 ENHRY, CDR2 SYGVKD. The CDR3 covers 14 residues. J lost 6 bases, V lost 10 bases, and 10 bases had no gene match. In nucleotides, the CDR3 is TGTGCCACGACCGGGACAGGGGGTTCCCAGACCCAGTACTTC. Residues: CATTGTGGSQTQYF.

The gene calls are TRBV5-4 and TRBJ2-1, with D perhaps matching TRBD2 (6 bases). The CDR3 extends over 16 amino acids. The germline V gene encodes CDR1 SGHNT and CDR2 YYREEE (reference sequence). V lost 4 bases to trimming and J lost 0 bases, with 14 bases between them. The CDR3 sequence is CASSRSSVSSYNEQFF. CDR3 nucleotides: TGTGCCAGCAGCCGGTCTAGCGTGAGCTCCTACAATGAGCAGTTCTTC.

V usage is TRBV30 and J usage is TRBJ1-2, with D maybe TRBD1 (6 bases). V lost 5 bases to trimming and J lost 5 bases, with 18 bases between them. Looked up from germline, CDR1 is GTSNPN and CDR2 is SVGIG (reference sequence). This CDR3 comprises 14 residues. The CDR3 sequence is CAWAPGGGLYGYTF. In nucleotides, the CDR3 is TGTGCCTGGGCCCCCGGTGGGGGGCTGTATGGCTACACCTTC.

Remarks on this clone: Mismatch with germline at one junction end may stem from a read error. Here the CDR3 reads CASSLGLNGELFF. Written as DNA, the CDR3 is TGCGCCAGCAGTTTAGGACTAAACGGGGAGCTGTTTTTT. The rearrangement joins TRBV27 to TRBJ2-2; the D gene is possibly TRBD2 (6 bases). This CDR3 comprises 13 residues. Germline CDR1 MNHEY, CDR2 SMNVEV (reference sequence).

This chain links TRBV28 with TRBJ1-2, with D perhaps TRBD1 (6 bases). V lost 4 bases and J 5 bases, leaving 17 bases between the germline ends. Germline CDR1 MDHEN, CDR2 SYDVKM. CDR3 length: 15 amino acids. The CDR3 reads CASSSAGAEGYGYTF. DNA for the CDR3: TGTGCCAGCAGTTCCGCAGGGGCAGAGGGGTATGGCTACACCTTC.

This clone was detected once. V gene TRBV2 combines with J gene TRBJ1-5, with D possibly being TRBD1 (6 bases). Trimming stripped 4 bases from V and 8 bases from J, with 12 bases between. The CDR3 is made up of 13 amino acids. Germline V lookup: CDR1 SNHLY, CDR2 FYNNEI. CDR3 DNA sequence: TGTGCCAGCAGTGGGGGACACCCGGAGCCCCAGCATTTT. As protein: CASSGGHPEPQHF.

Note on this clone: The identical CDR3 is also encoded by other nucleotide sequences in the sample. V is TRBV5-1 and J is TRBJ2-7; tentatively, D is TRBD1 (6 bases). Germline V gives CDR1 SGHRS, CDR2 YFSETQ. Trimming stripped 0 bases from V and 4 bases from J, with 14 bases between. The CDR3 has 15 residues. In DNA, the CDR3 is TGCGCCAGCAGCTTGGTGTTGGCAGGGGCATACGAGCAGTACTTC. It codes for CASSLVLAGAYEQYF.

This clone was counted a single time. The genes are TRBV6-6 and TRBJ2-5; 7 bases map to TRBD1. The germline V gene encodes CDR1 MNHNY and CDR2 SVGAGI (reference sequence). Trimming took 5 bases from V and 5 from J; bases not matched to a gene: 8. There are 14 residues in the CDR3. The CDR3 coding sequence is TGTGCCAGCAGTACCAGACAGGGCAGGGAGACCCAGTACTTC. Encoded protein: CASSTRQGRETQYF.

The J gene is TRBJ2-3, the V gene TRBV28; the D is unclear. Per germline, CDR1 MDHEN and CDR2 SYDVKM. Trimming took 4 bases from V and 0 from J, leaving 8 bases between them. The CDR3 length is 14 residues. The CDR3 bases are TGTGCCAGCAGTTCTACAGAGAGCACAGATACGCAGTATTTT. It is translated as CASSSTESTDTQYF.

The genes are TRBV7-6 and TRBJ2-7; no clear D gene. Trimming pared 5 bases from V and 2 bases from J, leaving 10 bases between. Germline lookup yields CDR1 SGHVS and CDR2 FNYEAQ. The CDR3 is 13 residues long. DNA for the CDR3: TGTGCCAGCAGCCAAGATCGGGCCTACGAGCAGTACTTC. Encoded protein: CASSQDRAYEQYF.